One and the same sample provided the 21 T cell receptor beta chains below, sequenced in a study of blood T cells in healthy people across ages. A second PCR, run for roughly 7 to 12 cycles, used a sample-barcoded 5' primer plus a J-beta primer mix. In TCRdb, the 5' RACE reads were re-called with MiXCR into one record per CDR3 protein. This sample has about 640,000 distinct CDR3 sequences; roughly 53% occur once, and the top ten carry over 30%. Sequenced: blood. Receptors were obtained from a man in his 60s in good health.

This clonotype came up a few times. V gene TRBV20-1 combines with J gene TRBJ2-7, with D tentatively TRBD1 (6 bases). The CDR3 has 12 residues. With 3 bases removed from V and 6 bases from J, the gap between germline ends came to 12 bases. Germline V gene sequence: CDR1 DFQATT, CDR2 SNEGSKA (reference sequence). CDR3 nucleotide sequence: TGCAGTGCTAGCTACAGGGCTTGCGAGCAGTACTTC. Translated: CSASYRACEQYF.

At least ten counts were recorded for this clonotype. The V gene is TRBV25-1, the J gene TRBJ2-1; 7 bases agree with TRBD2. J was trimmed by 0 bases and V by 1 base; bases with no gene match: 0. The V gene's germline CDR1 is MGHDK and CDR2 SYGVNS. The CDR3 contains 15 residues. CDR3 nucleotide sequence: TGTGCCAGCAGTGAATGGGGGGGCTCCTACAATGAGCAGTTCTTC. This sequence encodes CASSEWGGSYNEQFF. Combining the CDR3 with reference TRBV25-1 and TRBJ2-1 gives the whole variable domain EADIYQTPRYLVIGTGKKITLECSQTMGHDKMYWYQQDPGMELHLIHYSYGVNSTEKGDLSSESTVSRIRTEHFPLTLESARPSHTSQYLCASSEWGGSYNEQFFGPGTRLTVL.

Only a few counts were recorded for this clonotype. CDR3 protein: CASGLDLYYEQYF. Here the CDR3 DNA reads TGTGCTAGTGGTTTGGACCTCTACTACGAGCAGTACTTC. The gene calls are TRBV12-5 and TRBJ2-7; the D is unclear. The germline V gene encodes CDR1 LGHNT and CDR2 FRNRAP. V was cut by 1 base and J by 3 bases, with 7 bases left in between. This CDR3 comprises 13 residues.

The genes are TRBV20-1 and TRBJ1-1; D is possibly TRBD1 (6 bases). This CDR3 has 14 residues. Germline lookup yields CDR1 DFQATT and CDR2 SNEGSKA (reference sequence). Trimming shortened V by 5 bases and J by 3 bases, and 16 bases separated the two germline ends. In nucleotides, the CDR3 is TGCAGTGCTTTCACAGGGAAAGGCGACACTGAAGCTTTCTTT. This translates into CSAFTGKGDTEAFF.

The chain joins TRBV2 to TRBJ2-7; the match to TRBD1 covers 9 bases. V dropped 5 bases and J dropped 6; count of bases not matched to a gene: 8. Germline V CDR1 and CDR2: SNHLY, FYNNEI. The CDR3 has 14 residues. The CDR3 coding sequence is TGTGCCAGCAGTTCCGGGACAGGGAAGAGCGAGCAGTACTTC. Translating it yields CASSSGTGKSEQYF.

This rearrangement joins TRBV5-5 to TRBJ1-4; 7 nucleotides align to TRBD1. J lost 8 bases, V lost 2 bases, and 3 bases had no gene match. Germline V gene lookup returns CDR1 SGHKS and CDR2 YYEKEE (reference sequence). The CDR3 runs 13 residues. The CDR3 here is CASSFEQGEKLFF. In DNA form, the CDR3 reads TGTGCCAGCAGCTTTGAACAGGGGGAAAAACTGTTTTTT.

This sequence joins TRBV7-9 and TRBJ2-1; TRBD2 might be the D (6 bases). CDR1 is SEHNR and CDR2 is FQNEAQ in the germline V gene (reference sequence). The CDR3 has 18 residues. The V end was cut by 0 bases, the J end by 3 bases, with 18 bases between. CDR3 protein: CASSLAPPGGGIYNEQFF. The CDR3 DNA reads TGTGCCAGCAGCTTAGCCCCCCCCGGCGGCGGGATCTACAATGAGCAGTTCTTC.

The chain carries TRBV6-1 and TRBJ2-7; D is uncertain. This CDR3 is built from 15 residues. The V gene lost 6 bases and the J gene lost 7 bases, with 22 bases spanning the gap. CDR1 MNHNS and CDR2 SASEGT come from the germline V gene. CDR3 loop: CASRYVHEHYNEQYF. Here the CDR3 DNA reads TGTGCCAGCAGGTACGTCCATGAGCACTACAATGAGCAGTACTTC.

The rearrangement uses TRBV20-1 and TRBJ2-3; 7 bases line up with TRBD1. CDR3 size: 13 residues. Trimming at V came to 6 bases and at J to 2 bases, leaving 5 bases not matched to a gene. From germline, CDR1 is DFQATT and CDR2 SNEGSKA (reference sequence). CDR3: CSAPGQTTDTQYF. Written as DNA, the CDR3 is TGCAGTGCCCCGGGACAGACCACAGATACGCAGTATTTT.

The chain links TRBV10-3 to TRBJ2-5; D not certain. Germline loops: CDR1 ENHRY, CDR2 SYGVKD. This CDR3 is 12 amino acids long. The V end was cut by 5 bases, the J end by 4 bases, with 8 bases between. CDR3 sequence (DNA): TGTGCCATCAGTCCGGACCGAGAGACCCAGTACTTC. Its protein product is CAISPDRETQYF.

The chain joins TRBV9 to TRBJ1-6, with 10 bases identical to TRBD1. CDR1 is SGDLS and CDR2 is YYNGEE in the germline V gene. The V segment lost 2 bases and the J segment 8 bases; nucleotides outside the gene matches: 7. This CDR3 is built from 16 residues. The CDR3: CASSVGLGTGDSPLHF. The CDR3 DNA is TGTGCCAGCAGCGTCGGTTTAGGGACAGGGGATTCACCCCTCCACTTT.

This chain connects TRBV4-1 to TRBJ2-5; possibly TRBD1 for D (6 bases). The tail of the sequence fits TRBJ2-7 better, so the J call may be wrong. The germline V gene encodes CDR1 MGHRA and CDR2 YSYEKL. The CDR3 runs to 16 residues. The DNA of the CDR3 is TGCGCCAGCAGCCAAGAGTTGGGGGCAAGACGCTACGAGCAGTACTTC. Amino acids: CASSQELGARRYEQYF.

Only a few counts were recorded for this clonotype. This chain joins TRBV7-9 and TRBJ2-3, with TRBD2 matching 7 bases. J lost 4 bases, V lost 5 bases, and 12 bases had no gene match. The CDR3 has 16 residues. From germline, CDR1 is SEHNR and CDR2 FQNEAQ (reference sequence). In nucleotides, the CDR3 is TGTGCCAGCAGCCTGTTCGGCGGGGGATCGGCAGATACGCAGTATTTT. Translating gives CASSLFGGGSADTQYF.

This clonotype was recorded a few times. The V gene is TRBV29-1, the J gene TRBJ2-7; 9 positions match TRBD2. The better agreement between TRBJ2-5 and the DNA end casts doubt on the J call. Germline loops: CDR1 SQVTM, CDR2 ANQGSEA. This CDR3 spans 13 amino acids. The DNA for the CDR3 is TGCAGCGTGCCCGGGACTAGCTTGGAGACCCAGTACTTC. Protein product: CSVPGTSLETQYF.

This clonotype showed up just a few times. The CDR3 DNA follows: TGTGCCACCCAACCACAGGGGGGATACGAGCAGTACTTC. It yields the protein CATQPQGGYEQYF. This chain joins TRBV10-3 and TRBJ2-7, with TRBD1 identical over 8 bases. The J segment lost 4 bases and the V segment lost 10 bases, leaving 9 bases of the junction unmatched. The CDR3 contains 13 residues. Germline CDR1 and CDR2: ENHRY and SYGVKD.

This sequence joins TRBV3-1 and TRBJ2-1, with D perhaps TRBD2 (6 bases). Deletions cut 4 bases from V and 6 bases from J, with 13 bases between. Germline CDR1 reads LGHDT; CDR2 reads YNNKEL (reference sequence). CDR3 size: 14 residues. For the CDR3, the DNA is TGTGCCAGCAGCCCCGGGGAGGCTACCAATGAGCAGTTCTTC. It codes for CASSPGEATNEQFF.

J is TRBJ2-3 and V is TRBV10-2; the match to TRBD2 covers 7 bases. Looked up from germline, CDR1 is WSHSY and CDR2 is SAAADI. The CDR3 covers 14 residues. V was clipped by 6 bases and J by 5 bases; unmatched bases: 8. The CDR3 spells CASRLSGMGDTQYF. The CDR3 nucleotides read TGCGCCAGCAGATTAAGCGGGATGGGAGATACGCAGTATTTT.

The sample holds a few counts of this clonotype. J is TRBJ2-7 and V is TRBV6-1; TRBD1 might be the D (6 bases). The CDR3 length is 13 residues. Per the germline V gene, CDR1 is MNHNS and CDR2 is SASEGT. Trimming pared 4 bases from V and 5 bases from J, leaving 12 bases between. CDR3 loop: CASSARGKNEQYF. In nucleotides, the CDR3 is TGTGCCAGCAGTGCAAGGGGGAAAAACGAGCAGTACTTC.

With respect to this clonotype: At one of its ends the junction is not consistent with the germline gene, which may arise from a read error. The CDR3 reads CSARDPRTGENYGYSF. The DNA of the CDR3 is TGCAGTGCTAGAGATCCCCGGACAGGGGAGAACTATGGCTACTCCTTC. The chain employs TRBV20-1 and TRBJ1-2; 9 positions agree with TRBD1. This CDR3 contains 16 residues. The germline gives CDR1 DFQATT, CDR2 SNEGSKA (reference sequence).

This clonotype was found a few times. The V gene is TRBV7-2, the J gene TRBJ2-1; 11 nucleotides line up with TRBD2. Germline V gene lookup returns CDR1 SGHTA and CDR2 FQGNSA. The CDR3 runs to 16 residues. V dropped 1 base and J dropped 4; count of bases not matched to a gene: 3. CDR3 loop: CASSLGVAGGYNEQFF. The DNA of the CDR3 is TGTGCCAGCAGCTTAGGTGTAGCGGGGGGGTACAATGAGCAGTTCTTC.

The rearrangement joins TRBV20-1 to TRBJ1-2, with TRBD1 matching over 7 bases. Germline-derived CDR1 and CDR2 are DFQATT and SNEGSKA (reference sequence). The CDR3 runs 13 residues. V lost 4 bases, J lost 3 bases, and 5 bases stayed unmatched. The CDR3 DNA reads as TGCAGTGCTAAGACAGGGCCACACTATGGCTACACCTTC. Its translation is CSAKTGPHYGYTF.